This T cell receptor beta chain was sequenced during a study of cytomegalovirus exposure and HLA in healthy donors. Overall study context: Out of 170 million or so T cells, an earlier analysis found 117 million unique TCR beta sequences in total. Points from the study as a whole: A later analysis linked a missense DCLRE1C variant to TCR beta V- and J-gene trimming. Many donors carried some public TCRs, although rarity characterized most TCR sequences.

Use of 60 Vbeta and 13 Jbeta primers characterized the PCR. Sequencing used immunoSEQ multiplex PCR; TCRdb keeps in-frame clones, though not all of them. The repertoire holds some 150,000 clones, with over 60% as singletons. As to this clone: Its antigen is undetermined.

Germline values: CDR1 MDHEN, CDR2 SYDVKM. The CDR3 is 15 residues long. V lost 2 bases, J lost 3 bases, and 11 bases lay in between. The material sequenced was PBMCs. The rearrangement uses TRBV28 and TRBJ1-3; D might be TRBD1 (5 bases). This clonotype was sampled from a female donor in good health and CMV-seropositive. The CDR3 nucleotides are TGTGCCAGCAGTTTACTGGTGACAGATGGAAACACCATATATTTT. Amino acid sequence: CASSLLVTDGNTIYF.